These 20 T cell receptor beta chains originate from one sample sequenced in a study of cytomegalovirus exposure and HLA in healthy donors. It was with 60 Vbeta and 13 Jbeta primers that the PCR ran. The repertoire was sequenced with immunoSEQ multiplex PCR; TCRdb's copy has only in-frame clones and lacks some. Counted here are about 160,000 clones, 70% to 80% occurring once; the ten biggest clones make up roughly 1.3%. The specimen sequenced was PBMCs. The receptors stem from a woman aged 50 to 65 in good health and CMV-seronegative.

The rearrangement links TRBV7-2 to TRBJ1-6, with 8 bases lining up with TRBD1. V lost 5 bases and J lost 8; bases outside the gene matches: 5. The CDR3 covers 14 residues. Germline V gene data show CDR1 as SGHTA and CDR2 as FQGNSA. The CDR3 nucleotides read TGTGCCAGCAGCCCGGGACAGGTGGATTCACCCCTCCACTTT. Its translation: CASSPGQVDSPLHF.

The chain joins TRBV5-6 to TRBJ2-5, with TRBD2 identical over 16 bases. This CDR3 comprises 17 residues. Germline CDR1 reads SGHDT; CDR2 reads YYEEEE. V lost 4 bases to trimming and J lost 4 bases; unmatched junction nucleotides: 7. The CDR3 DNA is TGTGCCAGCAGCCCGGGACTAGCGGGGGGGCCGGGAGAGACCCAGTACTTC. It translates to CASSPGLAGGPGETQYF.

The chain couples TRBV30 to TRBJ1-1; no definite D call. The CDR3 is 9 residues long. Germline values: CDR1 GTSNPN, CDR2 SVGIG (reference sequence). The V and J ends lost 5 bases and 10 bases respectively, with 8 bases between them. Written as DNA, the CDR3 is TGTGCCTGGGACGCGGGAGCTTTCTTT. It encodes CAWDAGAFF.

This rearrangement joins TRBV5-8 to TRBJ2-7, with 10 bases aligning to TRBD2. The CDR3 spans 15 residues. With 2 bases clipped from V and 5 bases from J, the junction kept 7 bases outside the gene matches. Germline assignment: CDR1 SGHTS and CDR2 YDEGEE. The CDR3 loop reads CASSFYTSGADEQYF. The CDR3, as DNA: TGTGCCAGCAGCTTTTATACTAGCGGGGCTGACGAGCAGTACTTC.

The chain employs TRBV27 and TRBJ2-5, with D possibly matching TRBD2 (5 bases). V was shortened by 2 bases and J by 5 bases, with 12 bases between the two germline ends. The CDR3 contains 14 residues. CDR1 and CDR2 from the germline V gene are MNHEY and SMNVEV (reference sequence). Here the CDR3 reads CASSLLATRETQYF. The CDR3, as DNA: TGTGCCAGCAGTTTACTAGCTACTCGGGAGACCCAGTACTTC.

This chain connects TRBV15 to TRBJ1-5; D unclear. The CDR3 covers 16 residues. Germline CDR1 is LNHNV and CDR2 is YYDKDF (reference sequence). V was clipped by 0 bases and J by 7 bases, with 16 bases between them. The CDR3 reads CATSRETGSKRQPQHF. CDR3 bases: TGTGCCACCAGCAGAGAGACGGGGAGCAAGCGACAGCCCCAGCATTTT. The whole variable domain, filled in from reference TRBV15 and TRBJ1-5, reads DAMVIQNPRYQVTQFGKPVTLSCSQTLNHNVMYWYQQKSSQAPKLLFHYYDKDFNNEADTPDNFQSRRPNTSFCFLDIRSPGLGDTAMYLCATSRETGSKRQPQHFGDGTRLSIL.

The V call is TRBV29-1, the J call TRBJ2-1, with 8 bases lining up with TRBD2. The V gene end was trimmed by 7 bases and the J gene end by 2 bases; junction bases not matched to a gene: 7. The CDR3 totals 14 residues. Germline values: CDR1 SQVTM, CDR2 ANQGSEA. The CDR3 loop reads CSAGRVGTYNEQFF. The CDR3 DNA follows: TGCAGCGCCGGGAGGGTGGGGACCTACAATGAGCAGTTCTTC.

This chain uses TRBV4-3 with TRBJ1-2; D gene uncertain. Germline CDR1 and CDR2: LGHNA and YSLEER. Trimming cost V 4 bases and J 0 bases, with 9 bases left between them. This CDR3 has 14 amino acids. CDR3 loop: CASSPIVPNYGYTF. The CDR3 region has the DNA TGCGCCAGCAGCCCGATAGTGCCTAACTATGGCTACACCTTC.

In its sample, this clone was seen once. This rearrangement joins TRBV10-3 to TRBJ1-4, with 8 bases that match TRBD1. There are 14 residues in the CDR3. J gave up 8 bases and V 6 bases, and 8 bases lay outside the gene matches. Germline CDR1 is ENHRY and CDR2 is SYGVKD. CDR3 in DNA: TGTGCCATCAGGGAACAGGGGGAAGGAGAAAAACTGTTTTTT. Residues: CAIREQGEGEKLFF.

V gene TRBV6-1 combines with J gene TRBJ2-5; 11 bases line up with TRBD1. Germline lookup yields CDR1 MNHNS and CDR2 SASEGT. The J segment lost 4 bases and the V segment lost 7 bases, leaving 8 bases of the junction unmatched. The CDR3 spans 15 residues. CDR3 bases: TGTGCCAGCATCCTAGGGACAGGGGGGTTAGAGACCCAGTACTTC. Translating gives CASILGTGGLETQYF.

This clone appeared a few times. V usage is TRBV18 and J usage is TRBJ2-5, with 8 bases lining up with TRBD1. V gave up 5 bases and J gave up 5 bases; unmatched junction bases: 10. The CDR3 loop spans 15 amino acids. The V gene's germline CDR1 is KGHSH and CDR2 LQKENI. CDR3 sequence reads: CASSEDRVGLETQYF. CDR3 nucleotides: TGTGCCAGCTCAGAGGACAGGGTCGGGCTGGAGACCCAGTACTTC.

CDR3 DNA sequence: TGTGCCAGCTCACCACCGCGGACTAGCGGGAGCATCGGCCAGAAGGAGCAGTACTTC. Protein sequence: CASSPPRTSGSIGQKEQYF. The gene calls are TRBV18 and TRBJ2-7; the match to TRBD2 covers 13 bases. From germline, CDR1 is KGHSH and CDR2 LQKENI. This CDR3 has 19 residues. J gave up 7 bases and V 0 bases, and 15 bases lay outside the gene matches. The entire variable domain, with the rest obtained from reference TRBV18 and TRBJ2-7, is as follows: NAGVMQNPRHLVRRRGQEARLRCSPMKGHSHVYWYRQLPEEGLKFMVYLQKENIIDESGMPKERFSAEFPKEGPSILRIQQVVRGDSAAYFCASSPPRTSGSIGQKEQYFGPGTRLTVT.

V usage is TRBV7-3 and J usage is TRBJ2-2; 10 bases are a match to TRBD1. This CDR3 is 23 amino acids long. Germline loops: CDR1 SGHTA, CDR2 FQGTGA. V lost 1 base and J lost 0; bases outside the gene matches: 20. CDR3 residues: CASSLREGTGAQLPVSNTGELFF. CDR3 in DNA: TGTGCCAGCAGCTTAAGGGAAGGGACAGGGGCCCAACTGCCCGTTTCGAACACCGGGGAGCTGTTTTTT.

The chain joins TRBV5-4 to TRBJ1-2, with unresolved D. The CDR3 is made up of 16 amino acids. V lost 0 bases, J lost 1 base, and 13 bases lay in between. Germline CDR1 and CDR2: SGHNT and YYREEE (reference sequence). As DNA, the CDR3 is TGTGCCAGCAGCTTGGATGGCGGGAACTATAACTATGGCTACACCTTC. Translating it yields CASSLDGGNYNYGYTF.

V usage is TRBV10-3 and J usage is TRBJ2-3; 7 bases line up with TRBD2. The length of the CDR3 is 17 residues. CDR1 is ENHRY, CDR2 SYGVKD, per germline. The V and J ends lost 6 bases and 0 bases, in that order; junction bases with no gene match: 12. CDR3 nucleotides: TGTGCCATCAGCCGAACCGGGACTACCACTAGCACAGATACGCAGTATTTT. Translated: CAISRTGTTTSTDTQYF.

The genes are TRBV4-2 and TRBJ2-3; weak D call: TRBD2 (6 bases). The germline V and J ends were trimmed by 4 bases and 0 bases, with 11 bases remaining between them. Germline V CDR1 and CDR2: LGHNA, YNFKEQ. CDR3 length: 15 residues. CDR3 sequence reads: CASSPRRGSTDTQYF. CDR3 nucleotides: TGTGCCAGCAGCCCGAGGCGGGGCAGCACAGATACGCAGTATTTT.

The DNA for the CDR3 is TGCAGTGCTAGCGGTAACGAGCAGTACTTC. Its translation is CSASGNEQYF. The chain carries TRBV20-1 and TRBJ2-7; D is unclear. There are 10 residues in the CDR3. Germline CDR1 and CDR2: DFQATT and SNEGSKA (reference sequence). The V gene lost 3 bases and the J gene lost 5 bases, with 5 bases spanning the gap.

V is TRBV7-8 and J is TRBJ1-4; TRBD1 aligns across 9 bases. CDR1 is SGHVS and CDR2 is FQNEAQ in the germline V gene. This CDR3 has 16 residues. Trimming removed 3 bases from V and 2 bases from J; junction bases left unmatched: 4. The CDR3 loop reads CASSLGQGRTNEKLFF. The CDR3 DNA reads TGTGCCAGCAGCTTGGGACAGGGTAGGACTAATGAAAAACTGTTTTTT.

The CDR3 region is CASSPPGQFGNTIYF. Written as DNA, the CDR3 is TGTGCCAGCTCACCCCCGGGACAGTTTGGAAACACCATATATTTT. This sequence joins TRBV18 and TRBJ1-3; 7 bases fit TRBD1. Germline values: CDR1 KGHSH, CDR2 LQKENI. V lost 3 bases, J lost 3 bases, and 5 bases stayed unmatched. The CDR3 is 15 amino acids. The full variable domain, with the rest looked up from reference TRBV18 and TRBJ1-3, is NAGVMQNPRHLVRRRGQEARLRCSPMKGHSHVYWYRQLPEEGLKFMVYLQKENIIDESGMPKERFSAEFPKEGPSILRIQQVVRGDSAAYFCASSPPGQFGNTIYFGEGSWLTVV.

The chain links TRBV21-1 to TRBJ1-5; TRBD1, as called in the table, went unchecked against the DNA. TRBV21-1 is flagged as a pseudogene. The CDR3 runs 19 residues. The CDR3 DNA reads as TGTGCCAGCAGCAAAGTTCCGGGACAGGGGTCCGCTAGCAATCAGCCCCAGCATTTT. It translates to CASSKVPGQGSASNQPQHF.